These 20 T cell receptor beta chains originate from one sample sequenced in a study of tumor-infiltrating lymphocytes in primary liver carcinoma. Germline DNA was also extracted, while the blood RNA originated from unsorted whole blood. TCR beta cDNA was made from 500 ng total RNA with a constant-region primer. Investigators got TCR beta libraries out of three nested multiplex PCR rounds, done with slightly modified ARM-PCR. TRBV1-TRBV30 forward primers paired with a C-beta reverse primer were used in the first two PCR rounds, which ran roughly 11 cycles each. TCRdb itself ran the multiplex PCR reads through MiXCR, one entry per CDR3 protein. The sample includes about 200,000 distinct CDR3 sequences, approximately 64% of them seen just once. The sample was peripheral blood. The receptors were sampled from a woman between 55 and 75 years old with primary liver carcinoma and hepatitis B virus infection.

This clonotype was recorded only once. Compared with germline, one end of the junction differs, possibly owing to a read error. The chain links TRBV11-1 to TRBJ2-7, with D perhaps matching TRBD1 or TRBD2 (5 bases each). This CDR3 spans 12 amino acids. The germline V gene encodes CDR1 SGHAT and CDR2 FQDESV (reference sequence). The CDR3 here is CASSTAWDEEYF. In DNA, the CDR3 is TGTGCCAGCAGCACCGCCTGGGACGAGGAGTACTTC.

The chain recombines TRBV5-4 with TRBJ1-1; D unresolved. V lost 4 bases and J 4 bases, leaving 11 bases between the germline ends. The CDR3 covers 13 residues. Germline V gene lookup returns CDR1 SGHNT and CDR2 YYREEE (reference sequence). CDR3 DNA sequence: TGTGCCAGCAGCCCCGTATCAAGCACTGAAGCTTTCTTT. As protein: CASSPVSSTEAFF.

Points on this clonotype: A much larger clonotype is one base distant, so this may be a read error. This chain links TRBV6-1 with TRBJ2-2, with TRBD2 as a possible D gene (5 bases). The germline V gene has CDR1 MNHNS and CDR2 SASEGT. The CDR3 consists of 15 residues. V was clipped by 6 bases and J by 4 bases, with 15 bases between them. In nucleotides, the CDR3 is TGTGCCAGCAGGACCGGGAAGGCGGCCACCGGGGAGCTGTTTTTT. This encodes CASRTGKAATGELFF.

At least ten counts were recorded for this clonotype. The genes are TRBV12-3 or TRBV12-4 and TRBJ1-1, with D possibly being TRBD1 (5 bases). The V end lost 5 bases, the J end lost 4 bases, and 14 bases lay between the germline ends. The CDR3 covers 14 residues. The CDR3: CASSGDSPTTEAFF. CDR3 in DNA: TGTGCCAGCAGTGGAGACAGCCCGACCACTGAAGCTTTCTTT.

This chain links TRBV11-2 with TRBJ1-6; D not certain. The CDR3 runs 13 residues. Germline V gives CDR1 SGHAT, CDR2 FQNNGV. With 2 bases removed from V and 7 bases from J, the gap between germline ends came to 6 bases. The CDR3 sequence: CASSLRINSPLHF. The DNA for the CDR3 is TGTGCCAGCAGCTTACGAATAAATTCACCCCTCCACTTT.

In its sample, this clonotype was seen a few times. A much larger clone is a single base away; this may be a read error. DNA of the CDR3: TGTGCCAGCAGCTTAGGTCGACGGGACTTGTTCTCCTACAATGAGCAGTTCTTC. Its protein product is CASSLGRRDLFSYNEQFF. The chain couples TRBV11-3 to TRBJ2-1; maybe TRBD2 (6 bases). Trimming left V 1 base short and J 0 bases short, with 16 bases between. Germline values: CDR1 SGHNT, CDR2 YENEEA. This CDR3 is built from 18 residues.

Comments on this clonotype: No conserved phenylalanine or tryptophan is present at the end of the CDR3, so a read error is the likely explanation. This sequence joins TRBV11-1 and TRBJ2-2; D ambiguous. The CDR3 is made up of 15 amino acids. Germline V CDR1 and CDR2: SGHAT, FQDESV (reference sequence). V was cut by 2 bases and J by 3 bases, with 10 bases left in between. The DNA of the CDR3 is TGTGCCAGCAGCTTAACTCTAACCTACACCGGGGAGCTGTTTTTA. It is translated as CASSLTLTYTGELFL.

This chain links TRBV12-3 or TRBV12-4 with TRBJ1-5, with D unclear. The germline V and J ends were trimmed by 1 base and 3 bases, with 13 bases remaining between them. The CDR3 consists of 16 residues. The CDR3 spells CASSLDSLAFNQPQHF. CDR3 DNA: TGTGCCAGCAGTTTAGACAGCTTAGCGTTCAATCAGCCCCAGCATTTT.

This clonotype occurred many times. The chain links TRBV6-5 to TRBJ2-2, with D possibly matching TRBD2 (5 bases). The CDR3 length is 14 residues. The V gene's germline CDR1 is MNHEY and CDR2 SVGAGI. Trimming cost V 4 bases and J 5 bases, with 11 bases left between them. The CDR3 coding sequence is TGTGCCAGCAGTTCCGGGGTAGAAACCGGGGAGCTGTTTTTT. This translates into CASSSGVETGELFF.

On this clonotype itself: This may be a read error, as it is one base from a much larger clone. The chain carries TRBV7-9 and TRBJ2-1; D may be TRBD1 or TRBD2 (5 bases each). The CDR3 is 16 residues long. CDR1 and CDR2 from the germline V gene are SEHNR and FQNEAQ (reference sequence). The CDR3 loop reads CASSLSHVGAWNVQFF. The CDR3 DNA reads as TGTGCCAGCAGCTTATCCCACGTCGGGGCGTGGAATGTGCAGTTCTTC.

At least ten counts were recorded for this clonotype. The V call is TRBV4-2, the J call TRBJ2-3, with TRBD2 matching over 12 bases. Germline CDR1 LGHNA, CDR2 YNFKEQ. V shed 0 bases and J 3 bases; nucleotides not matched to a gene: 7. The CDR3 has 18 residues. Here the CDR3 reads CASSQDFRTSGITDTQYF. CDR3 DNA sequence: TGTGCCAGCAGCCAAGATTTCCGGACTAGCGGGATTACAGATACGCAGTATTTT.

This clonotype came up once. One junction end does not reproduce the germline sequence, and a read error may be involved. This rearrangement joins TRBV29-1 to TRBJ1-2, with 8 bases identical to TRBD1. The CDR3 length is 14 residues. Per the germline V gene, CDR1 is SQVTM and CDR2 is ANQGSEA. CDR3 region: CSVEGDRRGFGYTF. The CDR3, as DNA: TGTAGCGTTGAAGGGGACAGGCGAGGCTTTGGCTACACCTTC.

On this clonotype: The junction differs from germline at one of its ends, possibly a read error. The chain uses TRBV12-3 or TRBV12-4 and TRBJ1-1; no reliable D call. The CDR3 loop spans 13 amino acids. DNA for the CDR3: TGTGTCAGCGTTGTGGAGGCGGGAACTGAAGCTTTCTTT. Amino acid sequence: CVSVVEAGTEAFF.

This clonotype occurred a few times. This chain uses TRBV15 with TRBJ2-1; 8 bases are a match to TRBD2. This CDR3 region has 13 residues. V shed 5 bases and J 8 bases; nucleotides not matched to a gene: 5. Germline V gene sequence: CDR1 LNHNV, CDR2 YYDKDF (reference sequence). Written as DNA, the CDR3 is TGTGCCACCAGCGAGCGGGAGACCGATGAGCAGTTCTTC. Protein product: CATSERETDEQFF.

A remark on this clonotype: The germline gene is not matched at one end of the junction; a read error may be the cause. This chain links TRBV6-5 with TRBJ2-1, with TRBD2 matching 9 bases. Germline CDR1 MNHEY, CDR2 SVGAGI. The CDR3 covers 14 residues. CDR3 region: CASSLVAGEREHFF. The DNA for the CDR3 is TGTGCCAGCAGTTTGGTAGCGGGAGAGCGTGAGCACTTCTTC.

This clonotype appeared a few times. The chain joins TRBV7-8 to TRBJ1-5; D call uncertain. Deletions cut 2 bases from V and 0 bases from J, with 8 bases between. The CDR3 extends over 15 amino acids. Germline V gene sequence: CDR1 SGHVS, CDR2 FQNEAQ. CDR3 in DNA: TGTGCCAGCAGCTTAAGGCCACATAGCAATCAGCCCCAGCATTTT. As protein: CASSLRPHSNQPQHF. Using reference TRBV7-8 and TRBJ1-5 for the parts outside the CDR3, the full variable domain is GAGVSQSPRYKVAKRGQDVALRCDPISGHVSLFWYQQALGQGPEFLTYFQNEAQLDKSGLPSDRFFAERPEGSVSTLKIQRTQQEDSAVYLCASSLRPHSNQPQHFGDGTRLSIL.

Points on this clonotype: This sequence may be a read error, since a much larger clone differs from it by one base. The CDR3 region is CASKSRGDLSSYDEQFF. The CDR3 nucleotides are TGTGCCAGCAAATCCAGGGGTGACCTCTCCTCCTACGATGAGCAGTTCTTC. The V and J genes are TRBV12-3 or TRBV12-4 and TRBJ2-1; TRBD1 might be the D (6 bases). This CDR3 comprises 17 residues.

The CDR3 sequence is CASSSRTGGSFGNTIYF. DNA of the CDR3: TGTGCCAGCAGCTCACGGACAGGGGGCTCATTTGGAAACACCATATATTTT. V gene TRBV11-2 combines with J gene TRBJ1-3; 11 bases are shared with TRBD1. Germline CDR1 and CDR2: SGHAT and FQNNGV. With 4 bases clipped from V and 3 bases from J, the junction kept 8 bases outside the gene matches. This CDR3 comprises 17 residues.

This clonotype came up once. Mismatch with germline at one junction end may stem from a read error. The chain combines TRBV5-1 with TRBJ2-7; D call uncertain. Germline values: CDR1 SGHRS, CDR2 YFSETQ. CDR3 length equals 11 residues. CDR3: CASSEAYEQHF. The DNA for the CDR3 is TGCGCCAGCAGCGAAGCCTACGAGCAGCACTTC. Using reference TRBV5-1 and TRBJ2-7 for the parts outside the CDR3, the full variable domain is KAGVTQTPRYLIKTRGQQVTLSCSPISGHRSVSWYQQTPGQGLQFLFEYFSETQRNKGNFPGRFSGRQFSNSRSEMNVSTLELGDSALYLCASSEAYEQHFGPGTRLTVT.

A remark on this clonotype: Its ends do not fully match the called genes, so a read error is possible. The CDR3 sequence: CAGSYTGNSYNEQFF. CDR3 sequence (DNA): TGTGCCGGCAGCTACACGGGCAACTCCTACAATGAGCAGTTCTTC. V and J are TRBV5-6 and TRBJ2-1; D unresolved. There are 15 residues in the CDR3. Germline assignment: CDR1 SGHDT and CDR2 YYEEEE.